This T cell receptor beta chain was obtained from a study of blood T cells in healthy people across ages. Combining a sample-barcoded 5' primer with a J-beta primer mix, a second PCR ran for roughly 7 to 12 cycles. Each cDNA molecule was tagged by a template-switch adaptor that had 12 random nucleotides. TCRdb ran MiXCR on the 5' RACE reads and lists one entry per CDR3 protein. The repertoire includes 650,000 to 800,000 distinct CDR3 sequences, approximately 52% of them detected once, and roughly 14% sits in the top ten. V dropped 4 bases and J dropped 5; count of bases not matched to a gene: 3. The CDR3 runs 13 residues. Ranging in age from about 6 to 95, the donors were healthy Caucasian individuals from Russia. Isolated PBMCs totaled at least 6.5 million in each sample.

Sequenced material: blood. The origin of this receptor is an elderly woman in good health. This chain joins TRBV12-3 or TRBV12-4 and TRBJ1-1; 8 positions agree with TRBD1. CDR3 nucleotide sequence: TGTGCCAGCAGTTGGACAGGGTGGACTGAAGCTTTCTTT. Amino acids: CASSWTGWTEAFF.